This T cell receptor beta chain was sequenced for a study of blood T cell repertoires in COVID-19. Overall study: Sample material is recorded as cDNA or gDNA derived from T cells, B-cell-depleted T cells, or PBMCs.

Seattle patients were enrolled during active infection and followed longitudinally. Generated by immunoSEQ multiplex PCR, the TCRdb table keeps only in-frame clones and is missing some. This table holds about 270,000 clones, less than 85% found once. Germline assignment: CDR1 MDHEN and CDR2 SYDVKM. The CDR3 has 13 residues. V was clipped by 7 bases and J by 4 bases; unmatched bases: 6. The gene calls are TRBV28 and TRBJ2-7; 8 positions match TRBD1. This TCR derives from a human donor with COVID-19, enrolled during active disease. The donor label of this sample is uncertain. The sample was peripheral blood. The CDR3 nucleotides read TGTGCCAGCAATGCAGGGGGCAGGTACGAGCAGTACTTC. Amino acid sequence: CASNAGGRYEQYF.